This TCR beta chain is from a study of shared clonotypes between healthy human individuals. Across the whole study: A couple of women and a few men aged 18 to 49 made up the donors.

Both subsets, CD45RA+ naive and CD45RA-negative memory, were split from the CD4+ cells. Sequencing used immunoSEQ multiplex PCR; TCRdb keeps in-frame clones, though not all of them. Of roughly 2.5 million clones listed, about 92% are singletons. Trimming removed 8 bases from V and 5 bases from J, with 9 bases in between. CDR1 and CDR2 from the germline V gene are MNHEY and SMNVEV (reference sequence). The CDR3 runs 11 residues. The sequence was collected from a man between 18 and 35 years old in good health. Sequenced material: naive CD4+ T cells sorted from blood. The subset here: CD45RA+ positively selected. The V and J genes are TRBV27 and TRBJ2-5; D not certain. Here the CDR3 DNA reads TGTGCCAGCCCCTGGGTGGAGACCCAGTACTTC. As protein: CASPWVETQYF.